This TCR beta chain appears in the sequencing data of a study of regulatory T cells in long-lasting Graves disease. Time point denoted: newly diagnosed GD, antithyroid drugs for less than 3 months. Researchers made the TCR library from RNA that was extracted from PBMCs. This clonotype has a count of ten or more. Its antigen remains unknown. The germline V gene has CDR1 SNHLY and CDR2 FYNNEI. Deletions cut 4 bases from V and 5 bases from J, with 8 bases between. The CDR3 runs 12 residues. Both iRepertoire HTBI primers and Arm-PCR of CDR3 regions were used to build the TCR beta libraries. MiXCR, applied by TCRdb to the multiplex PCR reads, yields one record per CDR3 protein. The sample contains 450,000 to 600,000 distinct CDR3 sequences, approximately 15% of which appear only once. Notes on the study in general: Fewer public clonotypes were shared by new patients (just under 1,000) than by persistent patients (around 2,900).

The same specimen was also included in a second study, on T cells in Graves' hyperthyroidism and ophthalmopathy. This second study notes: The primer set for the first-round RT-PCR of the TCR CDR3 was HTBI.

Here the sequenced sample was peripheral blood mononuclear cells (PBMCs), taken at new diagnosis, from a patient treated with antithyroid drugs. This receptor was obtained from a man aged 30-40 years with Graves disease. V and J are TRBV2 and TRBJ1-1; D not resolved. The CDR3 DNA sequence: TGTGCCAGCAGTGCGGACGGTACTGAAGCTTTCTTT. Encoded protein: CASSADGTEAFF.